This T cell receptor beta chain was identified in a study of pediatric ulcerative colitis. Sequencing used immunoSEQ multiplex PCR; TCRdb keeps in-frame clones, though not all of them. The sample records tens of thousands of clones, 86% being singletons. CDR3 size: 15 residues. Trimming pared 2 bases from V and 1 base from J, leaving 10 bases between. Germline lookup yields CDR1 SGDLS and CDR2 YYNGEE. This chain joins TRBV9 and TRBJ2-1, with D hard to call. The sample consisted of blood. The source is a boy between 10 and 17 years old with severe ulcerative colitis. The DNA for the CDR3 is TGTGCCAGCAGCGTCGCCGGCCCGTCCTACAATGAGCAGTTCTTC. It encodes CASSVAGPSYNEQFF. Full variable domain (missing parts from reference TRBV9 and TRBJ2-1): DSGVTQTPKHLITATGQRVTLRCSPRSGDLSVYWYQQSLDQGLQFLIQYYNGEERAKGNILERFSAQQFPDLHSELNLSSLELGDSALYFCASSVAGPSYNEQFFGPGTRLTVL.